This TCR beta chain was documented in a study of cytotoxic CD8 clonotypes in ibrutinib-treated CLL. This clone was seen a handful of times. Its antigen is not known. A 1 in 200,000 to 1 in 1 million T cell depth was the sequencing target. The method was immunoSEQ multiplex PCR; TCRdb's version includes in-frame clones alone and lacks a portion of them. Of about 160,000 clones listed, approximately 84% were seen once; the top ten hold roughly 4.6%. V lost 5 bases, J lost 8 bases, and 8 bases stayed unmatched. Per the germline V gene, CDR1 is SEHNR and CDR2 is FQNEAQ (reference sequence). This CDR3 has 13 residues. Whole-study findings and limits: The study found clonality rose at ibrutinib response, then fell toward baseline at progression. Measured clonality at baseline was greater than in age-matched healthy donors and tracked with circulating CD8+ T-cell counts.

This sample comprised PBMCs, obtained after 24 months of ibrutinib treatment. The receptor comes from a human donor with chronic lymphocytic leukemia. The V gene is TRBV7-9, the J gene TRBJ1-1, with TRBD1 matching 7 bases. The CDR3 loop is CASSILQGREAFF. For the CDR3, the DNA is TGTGCCAGCAGCATACTACAGGGGAGGGAAGCTTTCTTT.